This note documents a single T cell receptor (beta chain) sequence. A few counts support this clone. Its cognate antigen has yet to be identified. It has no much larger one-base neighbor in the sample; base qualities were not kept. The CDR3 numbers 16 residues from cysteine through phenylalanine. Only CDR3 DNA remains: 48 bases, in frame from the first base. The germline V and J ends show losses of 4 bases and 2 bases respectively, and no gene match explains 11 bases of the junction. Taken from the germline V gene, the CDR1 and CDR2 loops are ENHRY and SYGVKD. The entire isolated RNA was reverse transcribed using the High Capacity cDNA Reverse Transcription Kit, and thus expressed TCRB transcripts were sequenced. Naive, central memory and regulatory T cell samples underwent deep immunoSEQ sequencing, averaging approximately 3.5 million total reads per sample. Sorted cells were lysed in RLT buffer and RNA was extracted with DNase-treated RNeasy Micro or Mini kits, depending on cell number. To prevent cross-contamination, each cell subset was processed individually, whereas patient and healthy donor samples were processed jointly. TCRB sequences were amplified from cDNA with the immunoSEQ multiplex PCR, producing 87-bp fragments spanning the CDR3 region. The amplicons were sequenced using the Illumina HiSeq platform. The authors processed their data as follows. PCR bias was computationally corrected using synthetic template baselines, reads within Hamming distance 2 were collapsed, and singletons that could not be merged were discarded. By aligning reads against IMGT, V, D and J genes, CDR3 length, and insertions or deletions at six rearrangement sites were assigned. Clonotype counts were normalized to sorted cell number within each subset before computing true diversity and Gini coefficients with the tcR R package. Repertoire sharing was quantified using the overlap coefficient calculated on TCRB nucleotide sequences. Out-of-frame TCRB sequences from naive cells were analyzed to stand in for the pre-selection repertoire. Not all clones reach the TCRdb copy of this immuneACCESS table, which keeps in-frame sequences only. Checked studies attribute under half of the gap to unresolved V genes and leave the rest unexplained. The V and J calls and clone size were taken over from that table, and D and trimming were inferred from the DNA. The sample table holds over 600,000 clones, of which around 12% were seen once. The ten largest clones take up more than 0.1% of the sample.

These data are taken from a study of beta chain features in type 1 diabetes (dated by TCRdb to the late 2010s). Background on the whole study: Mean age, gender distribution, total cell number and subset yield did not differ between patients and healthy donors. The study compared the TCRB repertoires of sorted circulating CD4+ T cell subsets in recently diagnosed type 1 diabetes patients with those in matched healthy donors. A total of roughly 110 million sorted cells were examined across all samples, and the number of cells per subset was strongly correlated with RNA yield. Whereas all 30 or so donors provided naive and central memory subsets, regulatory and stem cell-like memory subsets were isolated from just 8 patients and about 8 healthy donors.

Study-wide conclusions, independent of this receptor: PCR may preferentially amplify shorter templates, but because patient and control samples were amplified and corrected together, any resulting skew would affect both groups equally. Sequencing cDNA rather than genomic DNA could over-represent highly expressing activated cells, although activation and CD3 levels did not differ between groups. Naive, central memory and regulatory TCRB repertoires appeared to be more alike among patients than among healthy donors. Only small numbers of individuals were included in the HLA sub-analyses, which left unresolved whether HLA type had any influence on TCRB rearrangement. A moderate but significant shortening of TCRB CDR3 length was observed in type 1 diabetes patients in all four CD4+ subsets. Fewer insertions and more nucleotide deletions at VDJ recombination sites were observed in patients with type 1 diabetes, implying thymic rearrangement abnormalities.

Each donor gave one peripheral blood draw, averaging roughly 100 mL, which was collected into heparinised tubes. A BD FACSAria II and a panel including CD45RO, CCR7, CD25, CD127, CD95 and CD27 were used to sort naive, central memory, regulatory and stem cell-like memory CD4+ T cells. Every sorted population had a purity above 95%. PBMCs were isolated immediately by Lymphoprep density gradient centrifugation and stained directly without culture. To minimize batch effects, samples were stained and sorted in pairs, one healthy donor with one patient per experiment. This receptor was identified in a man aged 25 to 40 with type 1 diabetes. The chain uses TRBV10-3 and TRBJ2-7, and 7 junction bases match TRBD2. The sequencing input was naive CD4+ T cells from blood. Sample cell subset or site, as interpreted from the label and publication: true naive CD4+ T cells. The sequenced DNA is TGTGCCATCAGTGTTATTATGGGGAGGGCGCCCTACGAGCAGTACTTC. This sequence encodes CAISVIMGRAPYEQYF.